This T cell receptor beta chain was recovered during a study of OX40 agonist ivuxolimab in advanced cancers. Study-wide context: Ivuxolimab was a fully human IgG2 agonistic monoclonal antibody targeting the costimulatory receptor OX40 (CD134). Intravenous ivuxolimab was administered to patients every 2 weeks at six dose levels: 0.01, 0.1, 0.3, 1.5, 3 and 10 mg/kg. Of the roughly 52 dose-escalation patients, hepatocellular carcinoma was present in approximately 20, melanoma in around 15, renal cell carcinoma in 9 and head and neck cancer in 9. The dose-escalation cohort was roughly 87% male with a mean age of 60 years, ranging from about 20 to 80. Prior anti-PD-1, anti-PD-L1 or anti-CTLA-4 therapy was permitted, and checkpoint inhibitors had been received by 40% to 50% of dose-escalation patients. Partial responses occurred in three dose-escalation patients, of whom one had hepatocellular carcinoma and two had cutaneous melanoma. Peripheral TCRbeta sequencing aimed to test whether ivuxolimab altered TCR sequence diversity and caused clonal T-cell expansion. The paper reports the monotherapy dose-escalation portion (N ≈ 50 patients) of the phase I ivuxolimab trial.

General findings and caveats noted by the study authors: Low levels of normalized T-cell clonal expansion were also seen in some patients who did not respond. At doses from 0.1 to 3.0 mg/kg, clonal expansion was seen in both CD4+ and CD8+ blood T cells between baseline and week 6. In the 0.1-3.0 mg/kg groups, partial responders had among the lowest normalized peripheral clonal expansion, particularly in CD8+ T cells. The antigen specificity of the clonally expanded peripheral T cells was not determined. After ivuxolimab, more expanded clones were found on average in CD8+ T cells than in CD4+ T cells.

The trial excluded patients who had a history of autoimmune disease or were on systemic immunosuppression. Peripheral blood for TCR sequencing was drawn from every dose cohort at baseline, at cycle 4 day 1 and at cycle 7 day 1. Samples were obtained from an open-label, multicenter, first-in-human phase I dose-escalation trial of ivuxolimab. Adults with locally advanced or metastatic melanoma, renal cell, hepatocellular, or head and neck squamous cell carcinoma were enrolled in the trial. CD4+ and CD8+ T cells were sorted separately from peripheral blood before TCR sequencing. From the cysteine through the phenylalanine, the CDR3 covers 15 amino acids. Only the CDR3 region is kept as DNA, spanning 45 bases read in frame from base 1. According to the germline V gene, CDR1 reads SGHAT and CDR2 reads FQNNGV. Trimming removed 0 bases from V and 4 bases from J, leaving 10 bases between the germline ends.

Genomic DNA was isolated from the sorted cells so that the TCRbeta CDR3 region could be sequenced. The immunoSEQ Assay was used to sequence the TCRbeta CDR3 regions. TCRdb obtained this table from immuneACCESS and retained in-frame rearrangements with V and J assigned. These tables miss some clones; where compared with another copy, unresolved V genes account for less than half of the shortfall, and the remainder is unexplained. In all, the sample holds about 82,000 clones, and roughly 92% of those were seen once. The leading ten clones occupy around 0.64% of the sample. A remark on this clone: The antigen it binds to is not known. Per-nucleotide qualities are absent, and no much larger clonotype sits a single base away.

The sequences come from CD4+ or CD8+ T cells sorted from blood, collected in a trial of the OX40 agonist ivuxolimab. The chain couples TRBV11-2 to TRBJ2-1; the D region possibly corresponds to TRBD2 (6 bases align). The TCR sequence derives from an adult with an advanced solid tumor such as melanoma, head and neck, liver or kidney cancer. The DNA sequence is TGTGCCAGCAGCTTAGAAGGGCGGGGATACAATGAGCAGTTCTTC. Its translation reads: CASSLEGRGYNEQFF. With the rest looked up from the reference TRBV11-2 and TRBJ2-1 genes rather than sequenced, the full variable domain is EAGVAQSPRYKIIEKRQSVAFWCNPISGHATLYWYQQILGQGPKLLIQFQNNGVVDDSQLPKDRFSAERLKGVDSTLKIQPAKLEDSAVYLCASSLEGRGYNEQFFGPGTRLTVL.